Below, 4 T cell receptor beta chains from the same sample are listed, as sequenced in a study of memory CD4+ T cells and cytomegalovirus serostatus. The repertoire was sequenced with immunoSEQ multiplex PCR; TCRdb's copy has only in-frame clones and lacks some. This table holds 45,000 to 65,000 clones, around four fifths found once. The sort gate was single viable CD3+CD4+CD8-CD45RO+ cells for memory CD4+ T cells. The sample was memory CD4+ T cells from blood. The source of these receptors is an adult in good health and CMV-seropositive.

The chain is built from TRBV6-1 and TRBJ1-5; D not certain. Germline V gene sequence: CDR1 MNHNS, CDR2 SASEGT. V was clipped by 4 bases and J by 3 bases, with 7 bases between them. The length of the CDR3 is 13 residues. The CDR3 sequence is CASSGAANQPQHF. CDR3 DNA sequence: TGTGCCAGCAGTGGGGCTGCCAATCAGCCCCAGCATTTT.

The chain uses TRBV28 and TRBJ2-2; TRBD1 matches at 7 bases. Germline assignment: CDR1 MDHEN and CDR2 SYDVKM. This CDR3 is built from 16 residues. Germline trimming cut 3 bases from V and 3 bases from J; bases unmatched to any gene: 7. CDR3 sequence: CASSLGTAGYTGELFF. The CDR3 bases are TGTGCCAGCAGTTTGGGGACAGCCGGTTACACCGGGGAGCTGTTTTTT.

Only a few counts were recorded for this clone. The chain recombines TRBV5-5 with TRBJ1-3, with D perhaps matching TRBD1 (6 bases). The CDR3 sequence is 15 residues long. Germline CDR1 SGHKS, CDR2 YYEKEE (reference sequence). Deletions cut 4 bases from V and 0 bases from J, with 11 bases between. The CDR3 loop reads CASSPGQRSGNTIYF. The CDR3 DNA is TGTGCCAGCAGCCCCGGACAGCGCTCTGGAAACACCATATATTTT.

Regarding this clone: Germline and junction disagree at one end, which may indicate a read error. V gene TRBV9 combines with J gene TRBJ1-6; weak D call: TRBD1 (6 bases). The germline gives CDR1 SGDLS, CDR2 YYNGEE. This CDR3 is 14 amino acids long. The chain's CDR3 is CASSVGQMNSPLYF. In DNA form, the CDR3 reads TGTGCCAGCAGCGTTGGACAGATGAATTCACCCCTCTACTTT.